One sample yielded the 20 T cell receptor beta chains listed below, sequenced in a study of chemoradiotherapy in HPV16-positive cancers. Profiling relied on immunoSEQ multiplex PCR, and the TCRdb table lists in-frame clones only, not all of them. The profile shows about 12,000 clones, approximately 86% of them singletons. Sequenced here: blood, sampled from a patient who underwent chemoradiotherapy. Receptor source: a human donor with HPV-associated anogenital cancer.

V gene TRBV30 combines with J gene TRBJ1-2, with 10 nucleotides matching TRBD1. The V segment lost 1 base and the J segment 1 base; nucleotides outside the gene matches: 3. This CDR3 is built from 15 residues. Per germline, CDR1 GTSNPN and CDR2 SVGIG (reference sequence). The CDR3 protein is CAWSAGTGVNYGYTF. Here the CDR3 DNA reads TGTGCCTGGAGTGCCGGGACAGGGGTTAACTATGGCTACACCTTC.

The rearrangement uses TRBV11-3 and TRBJ2-1; possibly TRBD1 for D (5 bases). Germline assignment: CDR1 SGHNT and CDR2 YENEEA. Trimming removed 2 bases from V and 7 bases from J, with 12 bases in between. This CDR3 has 14 amino acids. CDR3 sequence (DNA): TGTGCCAGCAGCTTATCCAGGGCTGCGAATGAGCAGTTCTTC. It encodes CASSLSRAANEQFF. Filled out from reference TRBV11-3 and TRBJ2-1, the complete variable domain reads EAGVVQSPRYKIIEKKQPVAFWCNPISGHNTLYWYLQNLGQGPELLIRYENEEAVDDSQLPKDRFSAERLKGVDSTLKIQPAELGDSAVYLCASSLSRAANEQFFGPGTRLTVL.

The chain's CDR3 is CAWNPPQNTEAFF. The CDR3 region has the DNA TGTGCCTGGAACCCCCCGCAAAACACTGAAGCTTTCTTT. The J gene is TRBJ1-1, the V gene TRBV30, with D unresolved. CDR1 and CDR2 (germline): GTSNPN, SVGIG (reference sequence). The CDR3 loop spans 13 amino acids. V was shortened by 4 bases and J by 2 bases, with 11 bases between the two germline ends. Combining the CDR3 with reference TRBV30 and TRBJ1-1 gives the whole variable domain SQTIHQWPATLVQPVGSPLSLECTVEGTSNPNLYWYRQAAGRGLQLLFYSVGIGQISSEVPQNLSASRPQDRQFILSSKKLLLSDSGFYLCAWNPPQNTEAFFGQGTRLTVV.

The rearrangement uses TRBV27 and TRBJ1-2; 8 bases are a match to TRBD1. V gave up 5 bases and J gave up 3 bases; unmatched junction bases: 5. The CDR3 extends over 14 amino acids. Germline V CDR1 and CDR2: MNHEY, SMNVEV (reference sequence). For the CDR3, the DNA is TGTGCCAGCAGTACAGGGGGTGTTGACTATGGCTACACCTTC. It encodes CASSTGGVDYGYTF.

The chain recombines TRBV2 with TRBJ1-5; D may be TRBD1 (5 bases). This CDR3 contains 15 residues. CDR1 is SNHLY, CDR2 FYNNEI, per germline. With 8 bases removed from V and 5 bases from J, the gap between germline ends came to 19 bases. In nucleotides, the CDR3 is TGTGCCAGCCGGCTTATGGGGCAGGCCGATCAGCCCCAGCATTTT. As protein: CASRLMGQADQPQHF.

The CDR3 loop reads CASSLGQSYGYTF. The CDR3 coding sequence is TGTGCCAGCAGCTTGGGACAGTCCTATGGCTACACCTTC. This chain uses TRBV5-5 with TRBJ1-2; D possibly corresponds to TRBD1 (5 bases). The CDR3 extends over 13 amino acids. Trimming stripped 0 bases from V and 4 bases from J, with 7 bases between. Germline V gene lookup returns CDR1 SGHKS and CDR2 YYEKEE (reference sequence).

The gene calls are TRBV15 and TRBJ1-2; TRBD1 matches 11 bases. Germline V gene data show CDR1 as LNHNV and CDR2 as YYDKDF (reference sequence). CDR3 length equals 14 residues. V shed 2 bases, J shed 8 bases, and the junction held 4 bases outside the gene matches. CDR3 DNA sequence: TGTGCCACCAGCAGAAATGGACAGGGGGCCGGCTACACCTTC. It yields the protein CATSRNGQGAGYTF.

V usage is TRBV30 and J usage is TRBJ1-3; D is perhaps TRBD1 (6 bases). Germline CDR1 reads GTSNPN; CDR2 reads SVGIG (reference sequence). The V and J ends lost 4 bases and 0 bases respectively, with 16 bases between them. The CDR3 is 16 amino acids. The CDR3 loop reads CAWNGGADTSGNTIYF. As DNA, the CDR3 is TGTGCCTGGAATGGGGGGGCCGATACCTCTGGAAACACCATATATTTT. The variable domain in full, with the rest retrieved from reference TRBV30 and TRBJ1-3, is SQTIHQWPATLVQPVGSPLSLECTVEGTSNPNLYWYRQAAGRGLQLLFYSVGIGQISSEVPQNLSASRPQDRQFILSSKKLLLSDSGFYLCAWNGGADTSGNTIYFGEGSWLTVV.

CDR3 DNA sequence: TGTGCCACGGAGCCTTCAGAGGGCTACGAGCAGTACGTC. This gives the protein CATEPSEGYEQYV. The chain joins TRBV6-1 to TRBJ2-7, with D maybe TRBD2 (5 bases). Trimming removed 10 bases at V and 3 bases at J, with 16 bases between. This CDR3 is built from 13 residues. The germline V gene has CDR1 MNHNS and CDR2 SASEGT.

The V and J genes are TRBV5-6 and TRBJ1-3; D is ambiguous. Trimming shortened V by 5 bases and J by 2 bases, and 5 bases separated the two germline ends. The CDR3 extends over 12 amino acids. Germline V lookup: CDR1 SGHDT, CDR2 YYEEEE. The CDR3 loop is CASSLTGNTIYF. CDR3 in DNA: TGTGCCAGCAGTCTAACTGGAAACACCATATATTTT.

V gene TRBV5-1 combines with J gene TRBJ1-1; TRBD1 matches at 9 bases. Germline V gene data show CDR1 as SGHRS and CDR2 as YFSETQ. V was pared by 4 bases and J by 2 bases, with 6 bases of the junction left unmatched. This CDR3 comprises 15 residues. The CDR3 region has the DNA TGCGCCAGCAGCAGAGGACAGGGGAGCAACACTGAAGCTTTCTTT. Translating it yields CASSRGQGSNTEAFF.

The chain has TRBV29-1 and TRBJ2-3; possible D gene TRBD2, 6 bases. V lost 3 bases and J 3 bases, leaving 16 bases between the germline ends. The CDR3 has 15 residues. CDR1 and CDR2 (germline): SQVTM, ANQGSEA. DNA of the CDR3: TGCAGCGTTGAGTTGGGGGGTGTGGCGACAGATACGCAGTATTTT. Its protein is CSVELGGVATDTQYF.

The V gene is TRBV9, the J gene TRBJ1-3; no firm D call. The V end lost 4 bases, the J end lost 3 bases, and 17 bases lay between the germline ends. The CDR3 runs to 16 residues. Germline assignment: CDR1 SGDLS and CDR2 YYNGEE. DNA for the CDR3: TGTGCCAGCAGCTCAACCCGGGGAGGGTTTGGAAACACCATATATTTT. It codes for CASSSTRGGFGNTIYF.

This clone is a singleton in its sample. The rearrangement links TRBV5-4 to TRBJ2-3; 7 positions agree with TRBD1. The CDR3 has 13 residues. V was clipped by 3 bases and J by 6 bases; unmatched bases: 4. CDR1 SGHNT and CDR2 YYREEE come from the germline V gene (reference sequence). CDR3 sequence: CASSYPGGDTQYF. The CDR3 bases are TGTGCCAGCAGCTATCCAGGGGGTGATACGCAGTATTTT.

The chain links TRBV9 to TRBJ2-1; no reliable D call. Trimming cost V 3 bases and J 0 bases, with 10 bases left between them. Germline CDR1 reads SGDLS; CDR2 reads YYNGEE. The CDR3 is 15 residues long. CDR3 loop: CASSAEVSSYNEQFF. In DNA form, the CDR3 reads TGTGCCAGCAGCGCTGAGGTTAGCTCCTACAATGAGCAGTTCTTC.

The genes are TRBV27 and TRBJ2-3, with 7 bases aligning to TRBD1. The junction had 10 bases not matched to a gene; V was cut back by 5 bases and J by 2 bases. This CDR3 is 16 amino acids long. Germline CDR1 is MNHEY and CDR2 is SMNVEV (reference sequence). DNA of the CDR3: TGTGCCAGCAGTCAAAGGACAGGCCGATACACAGATACGCAGTATTTT. It codes for CASSQRTGRYTDTQYF.

Turning to this clone: Other DNA sequences in this sample translate to the same CDR3. The V call is TRBV7-2, the J call TRBJ2-5, with 8 bases aligning to TRBD2. The CDR3 consists of 17 residues. Germline CDR1 is SGHTA and CDR2 is FQGNSA. The J segment lost 4 bases and the V segment lost 5 bases, leaving 15 bases of the junction unmatched. The CDR3 nucleotides are TGTGCCAGCAGCGGAAGGGGGGCCGGGGGGGCGGGAGAGACCCAGTACTTC. Translation: CASSGRGAGGAGETQYF. Combining the CDR3 with reference TRBV7-2 and TRBJ2-5 gives the whole variable domain GAGVSQSPSNKVTEKGKDVELRCDPISGHTALYWYRQSLGQGLEFLIYFQGNSAPDKSGLPSDRFSAERTGGSVSTLTIQRTQQEDSAVYLCASSGRGAGGAGETQYFGPGTRLLVL.

This clone was seen only a few times. The chain carries TRBV19 and TRBJ1-1; D is possibly TRBD1 (5 bases). Trimming removed 4 bases from V and 4 bases from J, with 13 bases in between. The CDR3 spans 14 residues. Germline-derived CDR1 and CDR2 are LNHDA and SQIVND (reference sequence). CDR3 nucleotides: TGTGCCAGTAGTAAAGCGGCAGGGACCACTGAAGCTTTCTTT. Translating gives CASSKAAGTTEAFF.

The rearrangement joins TRBV11-2 to TRBJ1-5; D is undetermined. CDR3 length: 13 amino acids. Germline V CDR1 and CDR2: SGHAT, FQNNGV. V gave up 6 bases and J gave up 6 bases, with 12 bases separating them. Here the CDR3 reads CASSSMVGQPQHF. The CDR3 DNA reads TGTGCCAGCAGTTCCATGGTCGGTCAGCCCCAGCATTTT. Using reference TRBV11-2 and TRBJ1-5 for the parts outside the CDR3, the full variable domain is EAGVAQSPRYKIIEKRQSVAFWCNPISGHATLYWYQQILGQGPKLLIQFQNNGVVDDSQLPKDRFSAERLKGVDSTLKIQPAKLEDSAVYLCASSSMVGQPQHFGDGTRLSIL.

This clone occurred a few times. The chain carries TRBV5-4 and TRBJ1-1; weak D call: TRBD1 (6 bases). The germline V gene has CDR1 SGHNT and CDR2 YYREEE (reference sequence). The V end was cut by 6 bases, the J end by 1 base, with 10 bases between. The CDR3 spans 13 residues. CDR3 coding DNA: TGTGCCAGCACCCTGGACAGGAACACTGAAGCTTTCTTT. It specifies CASTLDRNTEAFF.